This TCR beta chain was recorded in a study of glioma-infiltrating T cells (TCRdb year 2016). Concerning the study at large: The study sequenced TCR alpha- and beta-chain repertoires from glioma tissue, from non-neoplastic brain tissue and from matched peripheral blood mononuclear cells. To measure divergence between tissue and blood T-cell populations, each tissue-infiltrating repertoire was compared with the peripheral blood repertoire of the same patient. The paired cohort was made up of three low-grade glioma patients, eight primary glioblastoma patients and three non-glioma patients who contributed non-neoplastic brain tissue.

CDR1 and CDR2 are read off the germline V gene as MNHEY and SVGAGI. A distance of 12 bases separates the germline ends of V and J, which lose 2 bases and 4 bases respectively. The CDR3 adds up to 15 amino acids, both ends counted. Kept here is only the CDR3 DNA, which spans 45 bases and is read in frame from base 1. TCR alpha and beta CDR3 regions were amplified with the iRepertoire nested amplicon-rescue multiplex PCR (arm-PCR) platform from RNA. One-step reverse transcription and amplification used about 85-450 ng of tissue mRNA or PBMC total RNA as input. After bead purification, a secondary multiplex PCR added Illumina adapters, and libraries were gel-purified between 200 and 400 bp. Demultiplexing relied on internal 6-nucleotide barcodes carried by the libraries. Libraries were sequenced on an Illumina MiSeq with 2x220 or 2x250 nucleotide paired-end reads. Regarding the original processing steps: FLASH 1.2.11 was used to merge paired reads, and BWA-MEM then aligned the reads to the GRCh37 human genome before TRA and TRB reads were extracted. An IMGT-derived reference of cassette sequences and CDR3 motifs, with pseudogenes included, was used for V and J assignment. Reads were translated in three frames, and productive CDR3s were defined as those with a C...FGXG motif and no stop codons. Clonotypes were defined as unique combinations of V-J cassette pair and CDR3 amino acid sequence. Reads were filtered by Hamming distance, thresholded by each sample's sequence error rate in mapped regions. TCRdb cleaned the public reads at Q25 with fastp, built clones with MiXCR and kept in-frame beta chains. Each entry is one CDR3 protein sequence, shown with its most common DNA and genes. TCRdb assigned the V and J calls; the authors' analysis was not used. The sample data list about 200,000 distinct CDR3 sequences, and over 25% of these were observed just once. 20% of the sample is in the top ten clones.

General findings and caveats noted by the study authors: Very few CDR3 sequences were found to be shared between tissue and blood, and this scarcity was attributed to high CDR3 diversity and limited sampling. VJ-independent divergence between tissue and blood was below expectation in non-neoplastic patients but above expectation in all gliomas, especially low-grade gliomas. The group comparisons were based on small numbers of patients: three non-neoplastic, three low-grade glioma and fewer than ten glioblastoma patients.

For this clonotype: Its antigen remains undetermined. The conserved final phenylalanine or tryptophan is absent from the CDR3, which likely points to a read error.

What was sequenced was glioma tissue, nonneoplastic brain tissue, or PBMCs (not recorded which). This clonotype was obtained from a human donor with low-grade glioma or glioblastoma, undergoing nonglioma brain surgery, or in good health (not recorded which). The chain is encoded by TRBV6-5 joined to TRBJ1-3; there is no confident call for the D gene. The DNA sequence is given as TGTGCCAGCAGTTACCCAATATTTTCCGGAAACACCATATATTCT. Translated, this gives CASSYPIFSGNTIYS.